The 30 T cell receptor beta chains reported below all come from one sample, sequenced in a study of T-cell reconstitution after alpha-beta-depleted transplantation in children. This sample's TCRbeta library carried unique molecular identifier barcodes. MiXCR was run by TCRdb on the PCR reads, yielding one entry per CDR3 protein. The profile covers about 580,000 distinct CDR3 sequences, with roughly 27% appearing a single time and 30% to 45% taken by the ten largest. This material consisted of PBMCs, taken before TCRalphabeta/CD19-depleted stem cell transplant. Receptors were obtained from a boy in the first two years of life with Wiskott-Aldrich syndrome, due to receive a stem cell transplant.

The gene calls are TRBV15 and TRBJ2-1, with TRBD2 matching over 10 bases. CDR3 length: 16 residues. J gave up 4 bases and V 1 base, and 4 bases lay outside the gene matches. Germline V gives CDR1 LNHNV, CDR2 YYDKDF (reference sequence). CDR3 sequence (DNA): TGTGCCACCAGCAGAGGGCCGGGACTAGCGTACAATGAGCAGTTCTTC. Its protein product is CATSRGPGLAYNEQFF.

V is TRBV12-3 or TRBV12-4 and J is TRBJ2-5, with TRBD2 matching 7 bases. J gave up 0 bases and V 4 bases, and 5 bases lay outside the gene matches. The CDR3 extends over 15 amino acids. The CDR3 sequence is CASSSSGAYQETQYF. CDR3 nucleotide sequence: TGTGCCAGCAGTTCTAGCGGAGCGTACCAAGAGACCCAGTACTTC.

The J gene is TRBJ2-7, the V gene TRBV11-1, with a weak D call TRBD1 (6 bases). V was trimmed by 5 bases and J by 1 base, leaving 15 bases between them. The CDR3 is made up of 15 amino acids. Germline V gene sequence: CDR1 SGHAT, CDR2 FQDESV (reference sequence). CDR3 sequence: CASSTLTGRSYEQYF. For the CDR3, the DNA is TGTGCCAGCAGCACCTTGACAGGAAGGTCCTACGAGCAGTACTTC.

This clonotype was seen a handful of times. The chain links TRBV12-3 or TRBV12-4 to TRBJ1-5, with no clear D. V was pared by 2 bases and J by 2 bases, with 10 bases between. The length of the CDR3 is 15 residues. The CDR3 DNA reads TGTGCCAGCAGTTTACAGAACAAGCGCAATCAGCCCCAGCATTTT. Translating gives CASSLQNKRNQPQHF.

This CDR3 reads CASSLGPTVGNQPQHF. The CDR3 region has the DNA TGCGCCAGCAGCTTGGGTCCGACGGTAGGCAATCAGCCCCAGCATTTT. This sequence joins TRBV5-1 and TRBJ1-5, with D unclear. This CDR3 is 16 amino acids long. The germline gives CDR1 SGHRS, CDR2 YFSETQ. Trimming left V 0 bases short and J 2 bases short, with 12 bases between.

This clonotype was seen a few times. This chain uses TRBV28 with TRBJ2-7; D is possibly TRBD1 (6 bases). In germline, CDR1 is MDHEN, CDR2 SYDVKM. There are 16 residues in the CDR3. With 5 bases removed from V and 0 bases from J, the gap between germline ends came to 17 bases. CDR3 DNA: TGTGCCAGCAGTCCCCCTACAGGGAGATTCTCCTACGAGCAGTACTTC. Its protein product is CASSPPTGRFSYEQYF.

This clonotype came up a few times. This chain links TRBV20-1 with TRBJ2-5; D is undetermined. This CDR3 is built from 15 residues. Deletions cut 0 bases from V and 4 bases from J, with 15 bases between. Per the germline V gene, CDR1 is DFQATT and CDR2 is SNEGSKA (reference sequence). The CDR3 coding sequence is TGCAGTGCTAGAGATCGGCCCAGCGTAGGAGAGACCCAGTACTTC. Its protein product is CSARDRPSVGETQYF.

The table lists this clonotype with a few counts. This rearrangement joins TRBV4-1 to TRBJ2-1, with 8 bases lining up with TRBD2. Germline values: CDR1 MGHRA, CDR2 YSYEKL. V shed 1 base and J 7 bases; nucleotides not matched to a gene: 9. The CDR3 is made up of 16 amino acids. For the CDR3, the DNA is TGCGCCAGCAGCCAAGTAGTCGGGAGGGTACCGAATGAGCAGTTCTTC. Its protein is CASSQVVGRVPNEQFF.

This clonotype was seen a handful of times. The chain combines TRBV15 with TRBJ2-1, with a tentative D call TRBD2 (6 bases). This CDR3 comprises 16 residues. Trimming shortened V by 0 bases and J by 4 bases, and 13 bases separated the two germline ends. The V gene's germline CDR1 is LNHNV and CDR2 YYDKDF (reference sequence). The CDR3 DNA follows: TGTGCCACCAGCAGAGATCCGGGAGTCCCATACAATGAGCAGTTCTTC. Encoded protein: CATSRDPGVPYNEQFF.

This chain joins TRBV6-1 and TRBJ2-5; 9 bases fit TRBD1. The CDR3 runs 15 residues. Germline V gene data show CDR1 as MNHNS and CDR2 as SASEGT. The V and J ends lost 4 bases and 4 bases, in that order; junction bases with no gene match: 7. This CDR3 reads CASSVNRGQGETQYF. The CDR3 DNA is TGTGCCAGCAGTGTAAACAGGGGACAGGGAGAGACCCAGTACTTC.

This clonotype has more than one count but fewer than ten. Relative to the germline gene, one junction end is altered; a read error may explain this. V usage is TRBV20-1 and J usage is TRBJ1-5; 7 bases line up with TRBD1. The CDR3 totals 13 residues. Per germline, CDR1 DFQATT and CDR2 SNEGSKA (reference sequence). The CDR3 region has the DNA TGCAGTGCCAGAGACAGGGAGAGTCAGCCCCAGCATTTT. Its protein is CSARDRESQPQHF.

This clonotype was seen only a few times. The chain combines TRBV20-1 with TRBJ2-3; tentative D call: TRBD2 (6 bases). The CDR3 loop spans 15 amino acids. Germline V gene data show CDR1 as DFQATT and CDR2 as SNEGSKA (reference sequence). The CDR3 region is CSPFGGLLGADTQYF. The DNA for the CDR3 is TGCAGCCCATTCGGAGGGCTATTAGGGGCAGATACGCAGTATTTT.

V is TRBV10-3 and J is TRBJ1-3; D remains unclear. Germline CDR1 ENHRY, CDR2 SYGVKD. Trimming removed 5 bases from V and 1 base from J, with 9 bases in between. This CDR3 has 14 residues. CDR3 bases: TGTGCCATCAGTCAAAGGGTTTCTGGAAACACCATATATTTT. Its protein is CAISQRVSGNTIYF.

V is TRBV6-5 and J is TRBJ1-5; D is undetermined. Germline CDR1 is MNHEY and CDR2 is SVGAGI. Trimming pared 0 bases from V and 0 bases from J, leaving 9 bases between. The CDR3 sequence is 16 residues long. CDR3 sequence (DNA): TGTGCCAGCAGTTACTCGGCTACATATAGCAATCAGCCCCAGCATTTT. As protein: CASSYSATYSNQPQHF.

This chain joins TRBV7-6 and TRBJ2-3, with D perhaps matching TRBD2 (6 bases). V lost 5 bases, J lost 6 bases, and 21 bases lay in between. Germline lookup yields CDR1 SGHVS and CDR2 FNYEAQ. The CDR3 is 16 residues long. The CDR3 region is CASSQLASGALDTQYF. CDR3 in DNA: TGTGCCAGCAGCCAGCTAGCGTCGGGAGCGTTGGATACGCAGTATTTT.

The rearrangement joins TRBV4-1 to TRBJ2-1, with TRBD1 identical over 11 bases. This CDR3 comprises 19 residues. Per the germline V gene, CDR1 is MGHRA and CDR2 is YSYEKL. The trim removed 7 bases at V and 4 bases at J, leaving 18 bases unmatched. In DNA, the CDR3 is TGCGCCAGCACCCTCCGCCCCCCTCCGTGGGACAGGGGGTACAATGAGCAGTTCTTC. Amino acids: CASTLRPPPWDRGYNEQFF.

V usage is TRBV13 and J usage is TRBJ2-1; 7 positions agree with TRBD2. Germline V gene data show CDR1 as PRHDT and CDR2 as FYEKMQ (reference sequence). Losses at the gene ends were 4 bases for V and 6 bases for J; bases not matched to a gene: 12. The CDR3 sequence is 16 residues long. The CDR3 sequence is CASSSTSGIRPNEQFF. In DNA form, the CDR3 reads TGTGCCAGCAGCTCCACGAGCGGGATAAGACCCAATGAGCAGTTCTTC.

This sequence joins TRBV7-2 and TRBJ2-7; the D gene is possibly TRBD1 (6 bases). The CDR3 contains 13 residues. Deletions cut 3 bases from V and 2 bases from J, with 8 bases between. CDR1 is SGHTA, CDR2 FQGNSA, per germline. The CDR3 region is CASSFRTAYEQYF. CDR3 bases: TGTGCCAGCAGCTTCCGGACAGCCTACGAGCAGTACTTC.

The chain links TRBV7-3 to TRBJ2-1; 9 positions match TRBD2. Germline loops: CDR1 SGHTA, CDR2 FQGTGA. CDR3 length equals 15 residues. V lost 5 bases and J lost 6; bases outside the gene matches: 8. CDR3 residues: CASSPPGLAPNEQFF. CDR3 DNA: TGTGCCAGCAGCCCCCCGGGACTAGCCCCCAATGAGCAGTTCTTC.

In its sample, this clonotype was seen a few times. The chain links TRBV20-1 to TRBJ2-5; D perhaps matches TRBD2 (6 bases). The germline V and J ends were trimmed by 3 bases and 2 bases, with 16 bases remaining between them. From germline, CDR1 is DFQATT and CDR2 SNEGSKA (reference sequence). This CDR3 is built from 15 residues. CDR3 sequence: CSASEAEGVQETQYF. The DNA for the CDR3 is TGCAGTGCTAGTGAAGCGGAGGGCGTTCAAGAGACCCAGTACTTC.

The chain is built from TRBV27 and TRBJ2-7, with TRBD2 identical over 9 bases. The CDR3 has 13 amino acids. V shed 4 bases and J 5 bases; nucleotides not matched to a gene: 3. Germline-derived CDR1 and CDR2 are MNHEY and SMNVEV (reference sequence). The DNA for the CDR3 is TGTGCCAGCAGTTCGCGGGGGGGCAACGAGCAGTACTTC. Amino acids: CASSSRGGNEQYF.

The genes are TRBV7-9 and TRBJ2-7; possible D gene TRBD1, 6 bases. Germline CDR1 SEHNR, CDR2 FQNEAQ (reference sequence). Deletions cut 5 bases from V and 6 bases from J, with 14 bases between. There are 13 residues in the CDR3. The CDR3, as DNA: TGTGCCAGCAGCCTCAGGGGAGCCGGCGAGCAGTACTTC. This gives the protein CASSLRGAGEQYF.

A few counts support this clonotype. The genes are TRBV5-1 and TRBJ2-1, with D perhaps TRBD2 (5 bases). The V gene's germline CDR1 is SGHRS and CDR2 YFSETQ. The ends were cut back, 4 bases at V and 0 bases at J, with 11 bases in the middle. The CDR3 has 15 residues. This CDR3 is CASSAGSGSYNEQFF. As DNA, the CDR3 is TGCGCCAGCAGCGCTGGGAGTGGCTCCTACAATGAGCAGTTCTTC.

This clonotype occurred a few times. J is TRBJ1-5 and V is TRBV30; D might be TRBD1 (6 bases). The CDR3 consists of 13 residues. Trimming shortened V by 5 bases and J by 2 bases, and 10 bases separated the two germline ends. CDR1 is GTSNPN and CDR2 is SVGIG in the germline V gene (reference sequence). This CDR3 is CAWDAGGNQPQHF. CDR3 DNA sequence: TGTGCCTGGGACGCAGGGGGCAATCAGCCCCAGCATTTT.

This clonotype turned up a few times. The rearrangement links TRBV5-1 to TRBJ2-1, with D perhaps TRBD2 (6 bases). From germline, CDR1 is SGHRS and CDR2 YFSETQ. Trimming shortened V by 6 bases and J by 3 bases, and 16 bases separated the two germline ends. This CDR3 region has 15 residues. The CDR3: CASTVGTGDYNEQFF. CDR3 nucleotide sequence: TGCGCCAGCACCGTCGGGACTGGGGACTACAATGAGCAGTTCTTC.

This clonotype was seen a few times. This sequence joins TRBV28 and TRBJ1-1; TRBD1 might be the D (5 bases). With 6 bases removed from V and 5 bases from J, the gap between germline ends came to 16 bases. Germline V gene data show CDR1 as MDHEN and CDR2 as SYDVKM. This CDR3 comprises 14 residues. The CDR3 DNA is TGTGCCAGCAGATCCGGGGGAGTCGAAACTGAAGCTTTCTTT. Amino acid sequence: CASRSGGVETEAFF.

This clonotype has just a few counts. This chain's CDR3 is CATSDSGQAYEQYF. The DNA of the CDR3 is TGTGCCACCAGTGATAGTGGACAGGCCTACGAGCAGTACTTC. V and J are TRBV24-1 and TRBJ2-7, with 7 bases lining up with TRBD1. The CDR3 contains 14 residues. The V gene end was trimmed by 3 bases and the J gene end by 2 bases; junction bases not matched to a gene: 3. The V gene's germline CDR1 is KGHDR and CDR2 SFDVKD.

This chain joins TRBV7-6 and TRBJ1-1; 8 bases are a match to TRBD1. The CDR3 has 15 amino acids. J gave up 4 bases and V 1 base, and 5 bases lay outside the gene matches. Germline V gives CDR1 SGHVS, CDR2 FNYEAQ. The CDR3 bases are TGTGCCAGCAGCTTAGGTTCAGGGGGCCTCACTGAAGCTTTCTTT. Translated: CASSLGSGGLTEAFF. Filled out from reference TRBV7-6 and TRBJ1-1, the complete variable domain reads GAGVSQSPRYKVTKRGQDVALRCDPISGHVSLYWYRQALGQGPEFLTYFNYEAQQDKSGLPNDRFSAERPEGSISTLTIQRTEQRDSAMYRCASSLGSGGLTEAFFGQGTRLTVV.

The chain is built from TRBV20-1 and TRBJ2-1, with a tentative D call TRBD2 (5 bases). Trimming pared 3 bases from V and 0 bases from J, leaving 9 bases between. Germline CDR1 and CDR2: DFQATT and SNEGSKA (reference sequence). The CDR3 totals 14 residues. CDR3 nucleotides: TGCAGTGCTAGGAGGGCGAGCTCCTACAATGAGCAGTTCTTC. It codes for CSARRASSYNEQFF.

This clonotype was seen more than once but under ten times. V is TRBV12-3 or TRBV12-4 and J is TRBJ2-3, with a possible D match to TRBD2 (6 bases). The CDR3 extends over 16 amino acids. Trimming took off 5 bases at V and 4 bases at J, with 19 bases between the two ends. CDR3 sequence (DNA): TGTGCCAGCAGTCCCAGGGTAGCGGCAACGGCAGATACGCAGTATTTT. Protein sequence: CASSPRVAATADTQYF.